This T cell receptor beta chain came from a study of kidney transplant recipient with SARS-CoV-2 infection. Germline loops: CDR1 SGHNT, CDR2 YYREEE (reference sequence). The CDR3 contains 15 residues. V was shortened by 0 bases and J by 6 bases, with 16 bases between the two germline ends. TCRdb re-derived calls from the reads in MiXCR, one entry per CDR3 protein. This table has roughly 250,000 distinct CDR3 sequences, 29% appearing once. Many counts were recorded for this clonotype. The sequenced sample was a blood sample, obtained at baseline and on day 111 from a kidney transplant recipient. V and J are TRBV5-4 and TRBJ2-7; D might be TRBD1 (6 bases). The clonotype was recovered from a young adult male patient who had COVID-19 and was a kidney transplant recipient. The graft donor may account for some of the T cells. The CDR3 loop is CASSLEGVRGLEQYF. The DNA of the CDR3 is TGTGCCAGCAGCTTGGAGGGGGTCAGGGGCCTCGAGCAGTACTTC.